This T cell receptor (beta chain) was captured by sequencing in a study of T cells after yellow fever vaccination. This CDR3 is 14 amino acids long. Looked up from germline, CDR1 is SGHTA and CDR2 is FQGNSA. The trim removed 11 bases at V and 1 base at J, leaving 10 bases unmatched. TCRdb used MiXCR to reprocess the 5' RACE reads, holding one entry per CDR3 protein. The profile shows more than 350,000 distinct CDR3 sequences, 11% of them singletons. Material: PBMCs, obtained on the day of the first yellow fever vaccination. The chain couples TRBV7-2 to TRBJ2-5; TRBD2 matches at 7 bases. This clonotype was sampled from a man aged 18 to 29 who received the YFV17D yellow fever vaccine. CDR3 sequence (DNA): TGTGCCTCCTGTTCCCAGCGGGGCCAAGAGACCCAGTACTTC. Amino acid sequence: CASCSQRGQETQYF. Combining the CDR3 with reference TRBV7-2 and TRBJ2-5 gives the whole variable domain GAGVSQSPSNKVTEKGKDVELRCDPISGHTALYWYRQSLGQGLEFLIYFQGNSAPDKSGLPSDRFSAERTGGSVSTLTIQRTQQEDSAVYLCASCSQRGQETQYFGPGTRLLVL.